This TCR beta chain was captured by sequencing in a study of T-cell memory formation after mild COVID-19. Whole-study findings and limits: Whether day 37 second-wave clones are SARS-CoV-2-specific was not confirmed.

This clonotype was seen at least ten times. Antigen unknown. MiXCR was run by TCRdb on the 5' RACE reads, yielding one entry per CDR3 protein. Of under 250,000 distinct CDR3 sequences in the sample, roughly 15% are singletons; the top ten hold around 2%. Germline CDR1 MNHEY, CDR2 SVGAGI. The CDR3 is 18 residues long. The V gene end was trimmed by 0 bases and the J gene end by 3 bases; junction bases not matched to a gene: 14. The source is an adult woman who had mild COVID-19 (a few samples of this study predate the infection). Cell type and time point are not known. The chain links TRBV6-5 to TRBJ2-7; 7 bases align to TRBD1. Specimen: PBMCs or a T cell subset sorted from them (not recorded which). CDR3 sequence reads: CASSYSYSLTGTGYEQYF. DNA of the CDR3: TGTGCCAGCAGTTACTCCTATTCCTTGACAGGGACGGGCTACGAGCAGTACTTC.